Detailed here is one T cell receptor beta chain. The V end was cut by 4 bases, the J end by 0 bases, with 9 bases between. Germline CDR1 MDHEN, CDR2 SYDVKM. The CDR3 covers 14 residues. The data were produced by immunoSEQ multiplex PCR, yet TCRdb's version contains in-frame clones alone and is incomplete. The sample has around 20,000 clones, about four fifths seen once. The sample is drawn from a study of control samples from healthy donors and cancer patients. The specimen sequenced was PBMCs. The rearrangement uses TRBV28 and TRBJ1-1; no clear D gene. This clonotype originated in a man aged 80 or over with head and neck cancer. CDR3 nucleotides: TGTGCCAGCAGTTCACAGAGCATGAACACTGAAGCTTTCTTT. This translates into CASSSQSMNTEAFF. Looking up the rest from reference TRBV28 and TRBJ1-1 gives the full variable domain: DVKVTQSSRYLVKRTGEKVFLECVQDMDHENMFWYRQDPGLGLRLIYFSYDVKMKEKGDIPEGYSVSREKKERFSLILESASTNQTSMYLCASSSQSMNTEAFFGQGTRLTVV.